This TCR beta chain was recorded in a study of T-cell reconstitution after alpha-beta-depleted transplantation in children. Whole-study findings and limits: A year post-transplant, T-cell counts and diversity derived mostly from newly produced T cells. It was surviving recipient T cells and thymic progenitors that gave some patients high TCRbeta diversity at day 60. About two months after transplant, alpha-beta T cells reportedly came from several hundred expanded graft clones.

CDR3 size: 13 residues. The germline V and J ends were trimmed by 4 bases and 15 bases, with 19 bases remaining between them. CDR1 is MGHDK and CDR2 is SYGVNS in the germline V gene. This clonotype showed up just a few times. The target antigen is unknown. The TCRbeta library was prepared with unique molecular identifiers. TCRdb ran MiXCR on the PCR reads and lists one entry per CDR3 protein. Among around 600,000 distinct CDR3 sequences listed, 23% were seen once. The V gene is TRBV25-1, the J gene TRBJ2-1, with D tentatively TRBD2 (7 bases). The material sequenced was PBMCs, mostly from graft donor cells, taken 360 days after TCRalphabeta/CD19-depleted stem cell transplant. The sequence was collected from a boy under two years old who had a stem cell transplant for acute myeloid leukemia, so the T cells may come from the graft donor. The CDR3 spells CASSVTGGLHRFF. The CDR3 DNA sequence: TGTGCCAGCAGTGTAACGGGGGGCCTTCATCGGTTCTTC.